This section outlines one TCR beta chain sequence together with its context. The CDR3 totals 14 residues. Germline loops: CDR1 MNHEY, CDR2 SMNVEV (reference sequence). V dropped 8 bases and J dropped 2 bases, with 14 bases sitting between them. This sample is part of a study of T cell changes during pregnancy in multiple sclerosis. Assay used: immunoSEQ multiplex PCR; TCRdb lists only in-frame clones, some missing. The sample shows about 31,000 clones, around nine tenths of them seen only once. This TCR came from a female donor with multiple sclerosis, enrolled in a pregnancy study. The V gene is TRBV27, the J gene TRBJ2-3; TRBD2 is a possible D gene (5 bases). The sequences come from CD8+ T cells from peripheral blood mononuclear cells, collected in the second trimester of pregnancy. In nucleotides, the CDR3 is TGTGCCAGCCACAGCGGTTTTGACACAGATACGCAGTATTTT. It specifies CASHSGFDTDTQYF.